The 6 T cell receptor beta chains below were found in one sample sequenced in a study of shared clonotypes between healthy human individuals. Method: immunoSEQ multiplex PCR; TCRdb's copy keeps in-frame clones and lacks some. The data show some 2,400,000 clones, 90% to 96% seen once. Sequences were obtained from naive CD4+ T cells sorted from blood. Regarding subset: CD45RA+ positively selected. All receptors come from a man between 18 and 29 years old in good health.

This chain joins TRBV30 and TRBJ1-3; D is unresolved. Germline-derived CDR1 and CDR2 are GTSNPN and SVGIG (reference sequence). The CDR3 contains 14 residues. V dropped 0 bases and J dropped 0 bases, with 6 bases sitting between them. CDR3 region: CAWSVNLSGNTIYF. CDR3 nucleotides: TGTGCCTGGAGTGTAAATCTCTCTGGAAACACCATATATTTT.

Note on this clone: Other nucleotide sequences from this sample produce the same CDR3. This chain links TRBV18 with TRBJ2-7, with no clear D. CDR1 is KGHSH and CDR2 is LQKENI in the germline V gene. The CDR3 spans 12 residues. Trimming took 2 bases from V and 6 from J, leaving 8 bases between them. The CDR3 sequence: CASSPTDGEQYF. DNA of the CDR3: TGTGCCAGCTCACCAACCGACGGCGAGCAGTACTTC. The full variable domain, rest sourced from reference TRBV18 and TRBJ2-7, is NAGVMQNPRHLVRRRGQEARLRCSPMKGHSHVYWYRQLPEEGLKFMVYLQKENIIDESGMPKERFSAEFPKEGPSILRIQQVVRGDSAAYFCASSPTDGEQYFGPGTRLTVT.

V and J are TRBV4-1 and TRBJ2-1; D is undetermined. The CDR3 has 17 amino acids. V was clipped by 4 bases and J by 5 bases, with 21 bases between them. Germline CDR1 reads MGHRA; CDR2 reads YSYEKL. CDR3 in amino acids: CASSRPPPVISHNEQFF. CDR3 bases: TGCGCCAGCAGCCGTCCCCCCCCGGTTATTTCCCACAATGAGCAGTTCTTC.

The genes are TRBV29-1 and TRBJ1-2; D possibly corresponds to TRBD1 (5 bases). V was pared by 0 bases and J by 6 bases, with 26 bases between. The CDR3 consists of 18 residues. Per germline, CDR1 SQVTM and CDR2 ANQGSEA. The CDR3 protein is CSVEDYKGRRVVINGYTF. Written as DNA, the CDR3 is TGCAGCGTTGAAGATTATAAGGGACGCCGCGTCGTTATAAATGGCTACACCTTC.

Turning to this clone: At the DNA level, this CDR3 is encoded by other sequences in the same sample as well. The rearrangement links TRBV5-1 to TRBJ1-5, with a weak D call TRBD1 (5 bases). The V gene's germline CDR1 is SGHRS and CDR2 YFSETQ. V lost 2 bases and J 6 bases, leaving 12 bases between the germline ends. This CDR3 has 14 residues. The CDR3 DNA reads TGCGCCAGCAGCTTAGGCCAGGGCGGTCAGCCCCAGCATTTT. This encodes CASSLGQGGQPQHF.

This clone was detected a few times. The sample contains more than one DNA sequence encoding this CDR3. The chain carries TRBV6-5 and TRBJ1-1; D unresolved. V gave up 5 bases and J gave up 1 base, with 2 bases separating them. CDR3 length: 11 residues. CDR1 is MNHEY and CDR2 is SVGAGI in the germline V gene. The CDR3 region has the DNA TGTGCCAGCAGTCGGAACACTGAAGCTTTCTTT. Translation: CASSRNTEAFF.